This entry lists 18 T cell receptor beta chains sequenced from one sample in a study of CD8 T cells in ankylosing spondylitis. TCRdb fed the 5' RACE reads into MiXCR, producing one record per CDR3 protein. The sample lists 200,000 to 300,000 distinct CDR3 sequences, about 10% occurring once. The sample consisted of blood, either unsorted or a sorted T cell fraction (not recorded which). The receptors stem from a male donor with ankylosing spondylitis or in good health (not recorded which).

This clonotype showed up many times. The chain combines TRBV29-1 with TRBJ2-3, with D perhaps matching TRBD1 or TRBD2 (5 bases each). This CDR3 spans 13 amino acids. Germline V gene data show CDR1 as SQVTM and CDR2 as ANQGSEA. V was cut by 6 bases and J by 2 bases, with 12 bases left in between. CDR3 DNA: TGCAGCGTCTCGGGGCAGGCCACAGATACGCAGTATTTT. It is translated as CSVSGQATDTQYF.

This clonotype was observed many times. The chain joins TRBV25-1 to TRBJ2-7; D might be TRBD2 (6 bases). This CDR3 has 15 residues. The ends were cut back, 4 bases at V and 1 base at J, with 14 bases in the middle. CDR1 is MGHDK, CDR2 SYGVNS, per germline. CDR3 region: CASSAGRGASYEQYF. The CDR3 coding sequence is TGTGCCAGCAGTGCGGGTCGCGGGGCTTCCTACGAGCAGTACTTC.

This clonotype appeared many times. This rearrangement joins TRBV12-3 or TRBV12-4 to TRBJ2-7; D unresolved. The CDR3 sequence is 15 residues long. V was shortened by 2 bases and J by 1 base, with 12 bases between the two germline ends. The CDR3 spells CASSLTTRGSYEQYF. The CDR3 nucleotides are TGTGCCAGCAGTTTAACTACTCGTGGATCCTACGAGCAGTACTTC.

CDR3 in amino acids: CASSFLAGDYEQYF. CDR3 in DNA: TGTGCCAGCAGTTTCTTGGCAGGGGACTACGAGCAGTACTTC. V gene TRBV12-3 or TRBV12-4 combines with J gene TRBJ2-7, with TRBD1 as a possible D gene (6 bases). The V end was cut by 3 bases, the J end by 3 bases, with 12 bases between. The CDR3 is 14 residues long.

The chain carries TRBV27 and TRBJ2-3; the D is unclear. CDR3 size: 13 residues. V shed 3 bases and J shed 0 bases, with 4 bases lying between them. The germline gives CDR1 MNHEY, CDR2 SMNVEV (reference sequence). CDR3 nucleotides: TGTGCCAGCAGTTTTTACAGCACAGATACGCAGTATTTT. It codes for CASSFYSTDTQYF.

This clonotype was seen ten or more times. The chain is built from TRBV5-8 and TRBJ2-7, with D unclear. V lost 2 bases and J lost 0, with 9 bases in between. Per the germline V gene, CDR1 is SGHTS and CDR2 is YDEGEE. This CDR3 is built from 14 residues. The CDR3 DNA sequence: TGTGCCAGCAGCTTTAAAGATCCCTCCTACGAGCAGTACTTC. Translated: CASSFKDPSYEQYF.

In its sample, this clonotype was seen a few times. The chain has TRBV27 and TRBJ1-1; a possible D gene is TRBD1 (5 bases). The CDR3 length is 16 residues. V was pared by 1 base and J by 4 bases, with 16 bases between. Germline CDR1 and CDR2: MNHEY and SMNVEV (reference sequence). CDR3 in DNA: TGTGCCAGCAGTTTATTTGGGAGGGGCGGGATCACTGAAGCTTTCTTT. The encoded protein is CASSLFGRGGITEAFF.

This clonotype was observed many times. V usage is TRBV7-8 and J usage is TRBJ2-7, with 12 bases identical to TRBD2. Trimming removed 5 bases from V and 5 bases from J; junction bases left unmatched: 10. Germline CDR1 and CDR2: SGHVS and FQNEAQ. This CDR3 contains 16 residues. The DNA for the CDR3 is TGTGCCAGCAGCACCGGGACTAGCGGGCTTTTGGACGAGCAGTACTTC. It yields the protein CASSTGTSGLLDEQYF.

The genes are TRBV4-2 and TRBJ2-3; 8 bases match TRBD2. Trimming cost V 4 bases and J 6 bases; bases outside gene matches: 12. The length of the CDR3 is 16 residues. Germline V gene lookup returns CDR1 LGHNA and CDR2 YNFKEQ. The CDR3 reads CASSPSFGGARDTQYF. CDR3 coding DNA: TGTGCCAGCAGCCCCTCATTCGGGGGGGCCAGGGATACGCAGTATTTT.

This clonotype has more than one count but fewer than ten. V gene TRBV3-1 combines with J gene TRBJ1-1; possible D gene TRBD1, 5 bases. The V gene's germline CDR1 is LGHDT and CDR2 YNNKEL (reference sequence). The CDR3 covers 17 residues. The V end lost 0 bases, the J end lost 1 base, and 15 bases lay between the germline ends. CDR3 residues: CASSQESRTSRNTEAFF. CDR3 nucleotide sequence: TGTGCCAGCAGCCAAGAAAGTCGGACATCCCGGAACACTGAAGCTTTCTTT.

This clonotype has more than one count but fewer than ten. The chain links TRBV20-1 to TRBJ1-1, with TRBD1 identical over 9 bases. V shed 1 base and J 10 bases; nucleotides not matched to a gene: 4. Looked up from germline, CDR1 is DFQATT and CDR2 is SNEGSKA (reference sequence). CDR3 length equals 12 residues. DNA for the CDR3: TGCAGTGCTAGAGGGACAGGGGCGGGAGCTTTCTTT. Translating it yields CSARGTGAGAFF.

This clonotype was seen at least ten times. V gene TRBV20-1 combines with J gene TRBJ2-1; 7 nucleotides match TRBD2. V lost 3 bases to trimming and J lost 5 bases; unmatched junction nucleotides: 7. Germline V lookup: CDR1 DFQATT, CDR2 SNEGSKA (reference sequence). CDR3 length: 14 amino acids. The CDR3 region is CSASRSGAHNEQFF. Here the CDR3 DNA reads TGCAGTGCTAGTAGGAGCGGGGCCCACAATGAGCAGTTCTTC.

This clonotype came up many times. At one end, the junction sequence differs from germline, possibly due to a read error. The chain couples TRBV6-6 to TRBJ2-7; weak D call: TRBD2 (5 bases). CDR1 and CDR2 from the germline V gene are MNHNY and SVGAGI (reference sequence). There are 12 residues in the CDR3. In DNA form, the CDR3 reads TGTGCCAGCAGCTACTTAGGGAGCGAGCAGTACTTC. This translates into CASSYLGSEQYF.

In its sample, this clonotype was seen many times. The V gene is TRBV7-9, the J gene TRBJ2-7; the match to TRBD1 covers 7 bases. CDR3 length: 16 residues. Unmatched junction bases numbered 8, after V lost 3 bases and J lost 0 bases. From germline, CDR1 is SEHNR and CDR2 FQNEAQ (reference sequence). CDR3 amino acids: CASSFGTAPLSYEQYF. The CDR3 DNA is TGTGCCAGCAGCTTCGGGACAGCCCCCCTCTCCTACGAGCAGTACTTC.

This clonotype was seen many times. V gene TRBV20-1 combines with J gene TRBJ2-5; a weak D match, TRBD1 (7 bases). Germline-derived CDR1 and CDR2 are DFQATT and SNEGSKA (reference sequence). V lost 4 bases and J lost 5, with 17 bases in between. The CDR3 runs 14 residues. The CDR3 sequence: CSAMEGRGQETQYF. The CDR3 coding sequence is TGCAGTGCTATGGAGGGAAGGGGGCAGGAGACCCAGTACTTC.

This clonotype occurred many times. CDR3 sequence (DNA): TGCGCCAGCAGCCAGGGAGACAGGGGGTCGTGGTACGAGCAGTACTTC. Protein product: CASSQGDRGSWYEQYF. The chain carries TRBV4-1 and TRBJ2-7; 9 positions agree with TRBD1. CDR3 size: 16 residues. In germline, CDR1 is MGHRA, CDR2 YSYEKL. V was clipped by 3 bases and J by 4 bases; unmatched bases: 10.

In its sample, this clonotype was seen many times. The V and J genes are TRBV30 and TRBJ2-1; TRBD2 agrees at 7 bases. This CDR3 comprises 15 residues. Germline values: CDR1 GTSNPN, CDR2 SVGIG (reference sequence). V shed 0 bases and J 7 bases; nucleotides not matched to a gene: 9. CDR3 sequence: CAWSVPGRAANEQFF. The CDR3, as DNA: TGTGCCTGGAGTGTACCTGGGAGGGCCGCGAATGAGCAGTTCTTC.

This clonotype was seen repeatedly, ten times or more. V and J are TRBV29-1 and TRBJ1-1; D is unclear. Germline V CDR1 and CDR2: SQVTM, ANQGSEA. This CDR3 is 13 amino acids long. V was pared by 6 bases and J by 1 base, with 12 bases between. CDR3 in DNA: TGCAGCGTGAGCCAGGCTCGGAACACTGAAGCTTTCTTT. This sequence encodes CSVSQARNTEAFF.